The 24 T cell receptor beta chains below come from one sample, sequenced in a study of tumor-infiltrating lymphocytes in localized non-small cell lung cancer (TCRdb year 2021). The library relied on the immunoSEQ multiplex PCR assay. In TCRdb, the immuneACCESS table is reduced to in-frame sequences with V and J assigned. These tables do not hold every clone; where another copy was compared, an unresolved V gene accounts for under half, and the others remain unexplained. Present in this sample are some 22,000 clones, approximately 71% of which were seen just once. The ten most abundant clones make up under 15% of the sample. The sample was lung tumor tissue. Receptor source: a human donor with non-small cell lung cancer.

The V call is TRBV18, the J call TRBJ1-1; D call uncertain. The ends were cut back, 3 bases at V and 9 bases at J, with 17 bases in the middle. The germline CDR1 and CDR2 sequences are KGHSH and LQKENI. This CDR3 contains 14 residues. Here the CDR3 reads CASSPDPTGGKAFF. Here the CDR3 DNA reads TGTGCCAGCTCACCGGACCCGACGGGAGGGAAAGCTTTCTTT.

The chain employs TRBV10-3 and TRBJ1-1; tentative D call: TRBD1 (5 bases). The V end lost 6 bases, the J end lost 7 bases, and 15 bases lay between the germline ends. The CDR3 loop spans 13 amino acids. Germline lookup yields CDR1 ENHRY and CDR2 SYGVKD. The CDR3 DNA sequence: TGTGCCATCAGCGTCCTGGGGGGAAATGAAGCTTTCTTT. Protein sequence: CAISVLGGNEAFF.

This clone has just a few counts. The rearrangement links TRBV2 to TRBJ2-1; D uncertain. V was shortened by 4 bases and J by 5 bases, with 3 bases between the two germline ends. CDR1 and CDR2 from the germline V gene are SNHLY and FYNNEI. The CDR3 loop spans 11 amino acids. The CDR3 coding sequence is TGTGCCAGCAGTGGGGACAATGAGCAGTTCTTC. It encodes CASSGDNEQFF.

This clone rates as medium-sized (0.01 to 0.1%). The gene calls are TRBV5-1 and TRBJ1-1; D unclear. The CDR3 sequence is 13 residues long. Trimming shortened V by 0 bases and J by 3 bases, and 6 bases separated the two germline ends. Germline lookup yields CDR1 SGHRS and CDR2 YFSETQ. The CDR3 protein is CASSLDRDTEAFF. CDR3 DNA sequence: TGCGCCAGCAGCTTGGATAGGGACACTGAAGCTTTCTTT.

The chain uses TRBV29-1 and TRBJ2-5; no firm D call. The DNA matches TRBJ2-7 better at its end, which makes the J call doubtful. The CDR3 loop spans 10 amino acids. From germline, CDR1 is SQVTM and CDR2 ANQGSEA. CDR3 DNA: TGCAGCGTTGGGGATTACGAGCAGTACTTC. Protein: CSVGDYEQYF.

V is TRBV30 and J is TRBJ2-3; D unclear. This CDR3 has 13 residues. With 2 bases removed from V and 0 bases from J, the gap between germline ends came to 6 bases. Looked up from germline, CDR1 is GTSNPN and CDR2 is SVGIG (reference sequence). The CDR3 DNA reads TGTGCCTGGAGTAGGCGGAGCACAGATACGCAGTATTTT. Translated: CAWSRRSTDTQYF.

This clone was found once. J is TRBJ2-5 and V is TRBV18; 9 bases line up with TRBD1. The junction had 5 bases not matched to a gene; V was cut back by 4 bases and J by 5 bases. The germline V gene encodes CDR1 KGHSH and CDR2 LQKENI. The CDR3 covers 14 residues. CDR3 coding DNA: TGTGCCAGCTCACAGGACAGGGGTTTGGAGACCCAGTACTTC. Protein product: CASSQDRGLETQYF.

The J gene is TRBJ1-1, the V gene TRBV28; the D is unclear. Trimming shortened V by 5 bases and J by 5 bases, and 9 bases separated the two germline ends. The CDR3 contains 12 residues. Germline V gene data show CDR1 as MDHEN and CDR2 as SYDVKM. The CDR3 is CASSLPRTEAFF. Here the CDR3 DNA reads TGTGCCAGCAGTCTCCCGAGGACTGAAGCTTTCTTT.

Only a few counts were recorded for this clone. As DNA, the CDR3 is TGTGCCACCAGCACCATCCAAGCTGAAGCTTTCTTT. Residues: CATSTIQAEAFF. The chain recombines TRBV15 with TRBJ1-1, with D unresolved. CDR1 LNHNV and CDR2 YYDKDF come from the germline V gene (reference sequence). This CDR3 has 12 residues. Trimming removed 4 bases at V and 6 bases at J, with 9 bases between.

This rearrangement joins TRBV20-1 to TRBJ2-7; no reliable D call. This CDR3 comprises 11 residues. Trimming took 3 bases from V and 7 from J, leaving 10 bases between them. In germline, CDR1 is DFQATT, CDR2 SNEGSKA (reference sequence). DNA for the CDR3: TGCAGTGCTAGCCAGGACCGGGAGCAGTACTTC. Amino acids: CSASQDREQYF.

This clone has only a few counts. The V and J genes are TRBV11-2 and TRBJ1-1; D possibly corresponds to TRBD1 (5 bases). Germline CDR1 and CDR2: SGHAT and FQNNGV. The CDR3 has 13 amino acids. V gave up 5 bases and J gave up 4 bases, with 11 bases separating them. The CDR3 DNA reads as TGTGCCAGCAGCCGTCAGGGAGGCACTGAAGCTTTCTTT. Translated: CASSRQGGTEAFF.

About this clone: One end of the junction is discordant with germline, which a read error may explain. This chain links TRBV2 with TRBJ1-1; D may be TRBD1 (5 bases). The CDR3 loop spans 11 amino acids. Germline assignment: CDR1 SNHLY and CDR2 FYNNEI. CDR3 sequence: CASSEEWGGFF. CDR3 in DNA: TGTGCCAGCAGTGAAGAGTGGGGGGGATTTTTC.

The V gene is TRBV4-1, the J gene TRBJ2-7, with a tentative D call TRBD1 (6 bases). Trimming left V 1 base short and J 3 bases short, with 16 bases between. The length of the CDR3 is 16 residues. From germline, CDR1 is MGHRA and CDR2 YSYEKL. CDR3 loop: CASSQAEWGQGYEQYF. The CDR3 nucleotides are TGCGCCAGCAGCCAAGCCGAATGGGGGCAGGGCTACGAGCAGTACTTC.

The V and J genes are TRBV11-2 and TRBJ2-2; tentatively, D is TRBD1 (5 bases). This CDR3 comprises 15 residues. Germline V gene lookup returns CDR1 SGHAT and CDR2 FQNNGV. The V gene lost 5 bases and the J gene lost 5 bases, with 15 bases spanning the gap. The CDR3: CASSPQGSVTGELFF. CDR3 in DNA: TGTGCCAGCAGCCCCCAGGGTTCGGTGACCGGGGAGCTGTTTTTT.

The rearrangement joins TRBV27 to TRBJ2-7; maybe TRBD2 (6 bases). The CDR3 sequence is 14 residues long. CDR1 and CDR2 from the germline V gene are MNHEY and SMNVEV (reference sequence). V was clipped by 5 bases and J by 2 bases, with 13 bases between them. The CDR3 sequence is CASSRSGGTYEQYF. The CDR3 DNA sequence: TGTGCCAGCAGTCGTAGCGGAGGTACCTACGAGCAGTACTTC.

The chain joins TRBV19 to TRBJ2-7; D gene unclear. Germline CDR1 reads LNHDA; CDR2 reads SQIVND (reference sequence). CDR3 size: 14 residues. V was pared by 1 base and J by 0 bases, with 7 bases between. CDR3 DNA sequence: TGTGCCAGTAGTATAGCGCTGAGCTCCTACGAGCAGTACTTC. Amino acids: CASSIALSSYEQYF.

This sequence joins TRBV19 and TRBJ2-5; 7 bases are a match to TRBD2. The CDR3 is 15 amino acids. J lost 5 bases, V lost 2 bases, and 8 bases had no gene match. Germline V gene sequence: CDR1 LNHDA, CDR2 SQIVND (reference sequence). The CDR3 DNA is TGTGCCAGTAGTATAATGACGCGGGGGTCCGAGACCCAGTACTTC. It specifies CASSIMTRGSETQYF. Looking up the rest from reference TRBV19 and TRBJ2-5 gives the full variable domain: DGGITQSPKYLFRKEGQNVTLSCEQNLNHDAMYWYRQDPGQGLRLIYYSQIVNDFQKGDIAEGYSVSREKKESFPLTVTSAQKNPTAFYLCASSIMTRGSETQYFGPGTRLLVL.

This clone was recorded a few times. The chain carries TRBV6-1 and TRBJ2-7; 7 bases are a match to TRBD1. The V gene's germline CDR1 is MNHNS and CDR2 SASEGT. The ends lost 6 bases at V and 0 bases at J; junction bases unmatched: 5. The CDR3 is made up of 14 amino acids. The CDR3 nucleotides are TGTGCCAGCAGAGAGGGGGCGAGCTCCTACGAGCAGTACTTC. This sequence encodes CASREGASSYEQYF.

This chain uses TRBV11-2 with TRBJ2-7; D may be TRBD2 (5 bases). The V gene's germline CDR1 is SGHAT and CDR2 FQNNGV. The CDR3 extends over 13 amino acids. Trimming removed 6 bases at V and 6 bases at J, with 15 bases between. CDR3: CASSSTRLFEQYF. The CDR3 region has the DNA TGTGCCAGCAGTTCCACCCGACTATTCGAGCAGTACTTC.

The V and J genes are TRBV5-4 and TRBJ2-2, with D possibly called TRBD1 or TRBD2 (5 bases each). Germline V gives CDR1 SGHNT, CDR2 YYREEE (reference sequence). This CDR3 contains 13 residues. V gave up 3 bases and J gave up 5 bases, with 8 bases separating them. In nucleotides, the CDR3 is TGTGCCAGCAGCTATGGGGGAACCGGGGAGCTGTTTTTT. Its protein product is CASSYGGTGELFF.

The chain combines TRBV28 with TRBJ1-2; D gene unclear. This CDR3 is 12 amino acids long. The V gene lost 6 bases and the J gene lost 6 bases, with 11 bases spanning the gap. The germline V gene has CDR1 MDHEN and CDR2 SYDVKM. The CDR3 loop is CASREFSHGYTF. CDR3 nucleotides: TGTGCCAGCAGGGAGTTCTCCCATGGCTACACCTTC.

The genes are TRBV7-9 and TRBJ2-3; D perhaps matches TRBD2 (6 bases). The V end lost 0 bases, the J end lost 9 bases, and 7 bases lay between the germline ends. CDR1 is SEHNR and CDR2 is FQNEAQ in the germline V gene (reference sequence). This CDR3 contains 12 residues. CDR3 in amino acids: CASSLASGTQYF. The CDR3 DNA reads as TGTGCCAGCAGCTTAGCTAGCGGCACGCAGTATTTT.

The chain links TRBV6-1 to TRBJ2-7; possibly TRBD1 or TRBD2 for D (6 bases each). This CDR3 has 14 amino acids. Germline CDR1 MNHNS, CDR2 SASEGT. The CDR3 loop is CATAIGGHSYEQYF. In nucleotides, the CDR3 is TGTGCTACCGCTATCGGGGGACATTCCTACGAGCAGTACTTC.

The chain recombines TRBV9 with TRBJ1-1, with TRBD1 matching over 10 bases. Germline CDR1 and CDR2: SGDLS and YYNGEE. With V trimmed by 2 bases and J by 3 bases, 7 bases remained unmatched. The CDR3 is made up of 16 amino acids. This chain's CDR3 is CASSVTLDRGHTEAFF. The CDR3 DNA is TGTGCCAGCAGCGTCACCCTAGACAGGGGGCACACTGAAGCTTTCTTT. The whole variable domain, filled in from reference TRBV9 and TRBJ1-1, reads DSGVTQTPKHLITATGQRVTLRCSPRSGDLSVYWYQQSLDQGLQFLIQYYNGEERAKGNILERFSAQQFPDLHSELNLSSLELGDSALYFCASSVTLDRGHTEAFFGQGTRLTVV.